This passage covers 26 T cell receptor beta chains from one sample sequenced in a study of T cell repertoires in cytomegalovirus infection (dated by TCRdb to between 2017 and 2020). Instrument on record: Illumina HiSeq 1500. TCRdb's own reprocessing of the public reads used fastp at Q25 and MiXCR and kept productive beta chains. Here each entry gathers all rows of one CDR3 protein and keeps the most common genes and DNA. In all, the sample holds about 830,000 distinct CDR3 sequences, and 32% of those were seen once. Approximately 13% of the sample goes to the ten largest clones. The sample's treatment or condition label, in plain terms: in vitro stimulation with specific CMV peptide epitopes to enrich CMV-specific T cells. For these TCRs, the target antigens are not known. The sample was cultured CD8+ T cells from PBMCs, taken from culture after CMV antigen stimulation. Every receptor here comes from a human donor in good health (CMV status not recorded). Some clones in this sample may be carry-over from other donors' samples.

This clonotype was detected only a few times. The chain links TRBV7-9 to TRBJ2-2; D is perhaps TRBD1 or TRBD2 (5 bases each). Germline assignment: CDR1 SEHNR and CDR2 FQNEAQ (reference sequence). The CDR3 sequence is 13 residues long. V was pared by 5 bases and J by 8 bases, with 12 bases between. CDR3 in amino acids: CASSRDLGGELFF. CDR3 nucleotide sequence: TGTGCCAGCAGCCGGGACCTCGGGGGGGAGCTGTTTTTT.

CDR3 residues: CASSWGVNTEAFF. The CDR3 DNA follows: TGTGCCAGCAGTTGGGGGGTGAACACTGAAGCTTTCTTT. V gene TRBV12-3 or TRBV12-4 combines with J gene TRBJ1-1; D is perhaps TRBD1 (5 bases). V was cut by 4 bases and J by 0 bases, with 6 bases left in between. This CDR3 comprises 13 residues.

The chain carries TRBV5-4 and TRBJ1-4; TRBD1 might be the D (6 bases). V was shortened by 3 bases and J by 4 bases, with 16 bases between the two germline ends. The CDR3 sequence is 16 residues long. Germline values: CDR1 SGHNT, CDR2 YYREEE (reference sequence). This chain's CDR3 is CASSSTQGLLNEKLFF. The CDR3 DNA follows: TGTGCCAGCAGCTCGACCCAGGGGCTACTTAATGAAAAACTGTTTTTT.

V and J are TRBV4-2 and TRBJ1-2; TRBD1 might be the D (5 bases). Per the germline V gene, CDR1 is LGHNA and CDR2 is YNFKEQ. Trimming pared 0 bases from V and 0 bases from J, leaving 20 bases between. The CDR3 has 19 amino acids. CDR3 bases: TGTGCCAGCAGCCAAGATCGGGGGAATCGACGAACGACTAACTATGGCTACACCTTC. This encodes CASSQDRGNRRTTNYGYTF.

The J gene is TRBJ1-1, the V gene TRBV12-3 or TRBV12-4; D is perhaps TRBD1 (6 bases). The CDR3 runs to 17 residues. Deletions cut 3 bases from V and 2 bases from J, with 19 bases between. The CDR3: CASSFPYREGGNTEAFF. CDR3 in DNA: TGTGCCAGCAGTTTCCCATACAGGGAGGGGGGCAACACTGAAGCTTTCTTT.

The chain combines TRBV6-1 with TRBJ2-3; the D is unclear. Trimming stripped 7 bases from V and 2 bases from J, with 16 bases between. Germline assignment: CDR1 MNHNS and CDR2 SASEGT. The CDR3 consists of 15 residues. The CDR3 nucleotides read TGTGCCAGCACCGAACGGTTGCCAACCACAGATACGCAGTATTTT. Its protein is CASTERLPTTDTQYF.

This clonotype was counted between two and nine times. V is TRBV7-9 and J is TRBJ2-5, with a weak D call TRBD2 (6 bases). With 6 bases removed from V and 5 bases from J, the gap between germline ends came to 19 bases. CDR3 length: 15 residues. The germline V gene has CDR1 SEHNR and CDR2 FQNEAQ (reference sequence). In DNA form, the CDR3 reads TGTGCCAGCAGTTTTCGGGGGACGGCCGGGGAGACCCAGTACTTC. This sequence encodes CASSFRGTAGETQYF.

This chain connects TRBV7-9 to TRBJ2-7, with unresolved D. V was trimmed by 5 bases and J by 3 bases, leaving 14 bases between them. Germline CDR1 is SEHNR and CDR2 is FQNEAQ (reference sequence). The CDR3 length is 14 residues. This chain's CDR3 is CASSAPNSNYEQYF. As DNA, the CDR3 is TGTGCCAGCAGCGCCCCAAACAGTAACTACGAGCAGTACTTC.

This chain links TRBV6-5 with TRBJ2-7; 8 nucleotides agree with TRBD1. Trimming cost V 6 bases and J 7 bases; bases outside gene matches: 11. Germline-derived CDR1 and CDR2 are MNHEY and SVGAGI. The CDR3 consists of 14 residues. The CDR3 sequence is CASRTGQGSKEQYF. In nucleotides, the CDR3 is TGTGCCAGCAGGACTGGACAGGGCTCTAAAGAGCAGTACTTC.

This clonotype came up many times. The J gene is TRBJ2-7, the V gene TRBV6-1, with 8 bases lining up with TRBD2. CDR3 length equals 15 residues. J was trimmed by 2 bases and V by 1 base; bases with no gene match: 4. Germline CDR1 is MNHNS and CDR2 is SASEGT. The CDR3 nucleotides are TGTGCCAGCAGTGAAGACAGCGGGGGACCCTACGAGCAGTACTTC. It is translated as CASSEDSGGPYEQYF.

The genes are TRBV12-3 or TRBV12-4 and TRBJ2-1; 7 nucleotides align to TRBD2. The CDR3 runs 17 residues. Trimming cost V 4 bases and J 0 bases; bases outside gene matches: 9. The DNA for the CDR3 is TGTGCCAGCAGTTCCTTACAGCGGGAAGGCTCCTACAATGAGCAGTTCTTC. Its protein product is CASSSLQREGSYNEQFF.

The chain couples TRBV7-9 to TRBJ2-3; D possibly corresponds to TRBD2 (5 bases). V lost 5 bases, J lost 1 base, and 13 bases lay in between. In germline, CDR1 is SEHNR, CDR2 FQNEAQ (reference sequence). This CDR3 has 15 amino acids. CDR3 nucleotide sequence: TGTGCCAGCAGCGGAGACTATTTCGGCACAGATACGCAGTATTTT. Protein: CASSGDYFGTDTQYF.

This clonotype was observed many times. The V and J genes are TRBV7-9 and TRBJ2-7, with 8 bases aligning to TRBD1. The V gene's germline CDR1 is SEHNR and CDR2 FQNEAQ (reference sequence). There are 15 residues in the CDR3. V was pared by 5 bases and J by 3 bases, with 9 bases of the junction left unmatched. Here the CDR3 DNA reads TGTGCCAGCAGCGACAGGGGACACGGGAACTACGAGCAGTACTTC. Translation gives CASSDRGHGNYEQYF.

The chain uses TRBV3-1 and TRBJ1-6; D is uncertain. The germline gives CDR1 LGHDT, CDR2 YNNKEL (reference sequence). With 2 bases removed from V and 0 bases from J, the gap between germline ends came to 8 bases. CDR3 length: 16 amino acids. The CDR3 sequence is CASSQSESSYNSPLHF. CDR3 nucleotides: TGTGCCAGCAGCCAATCGGAAAGCTCCTATAATTCACCCCTCCACTTT.

A remark on this clonotype: The junction departs from germline at one end; a sequencing error may be responsible. This chain joins TRBV6-1 and TRBJ2-3; 8 nucleotides match TRBD2. Germline V gives CDR1 MNHNS, CDR2 SASEGT. The CDR3 runs 14 residues. The CDR3 DNA reads as TGTGCCAGCGGTGAACTAGCGGCTTGGGATACGCAGTATTTT. Its protein is CASGELAAWDTQYF.

The genes are TRBV14 and TRBJ2-1; weak D call: TRBD1 (6 bases). The CDR3 spans 16 residues. The V end was cut by 5 bases, the J end by 0 bases, with 14 bases between. Germline V gene sequence: CDR1 SGHDN, CDR2 FVKESK. CDR3 loop: CASSYPRGTSYNEQFF. CDR3 nucleotides: TGTGCCAGCAGCTATCCCAGGGGCACCTCCTACAATGAGCAGTTCTTC.

This rearrangement joins TRBV5-1 to TRBJ2-7, with 8 bases fitting TRBD1. The V gene's germline CDR1 is SGHRS and CDR2 YFSETQ. The CDR3 is 14 residues long. V lost 5 bases and J lost 4; bases outside the gene matches: 8. The CDR3 sequence is CASSITGGTYEQYF. In nucleotides, the CDR3 is TGCGCCAGCAGTATTACAGGGGGAACATACGAGCAGTACTTC.

This clonotype was counted only a few times. The chain links TRBV10-2 to TRBJ2-2; tentatively, D is TRBD1 (6 bases). Germline V CDR1 and CDR2: WSHSY, SAAADI. The ends were cut back, 7 bases at V and 5 bases at J, with 11 bases in the middle. This CDR3 has 13 residues. The CDR3, as DNA: TGCGCCAGCAAAGGGGGTGGGACCGGGGAGCTGTTTTTT. As protein: CASKGGGTGELFF.

The rearrangement links TRBV7-9 to TRBJ2-7; perhaps TRBD2 as D (6 bases). The V end was cut by 3 bases, the J end by 7 bases, with 19 bases between. The CDR3 extends over 15 amino acids. CDR1 and CDR2 (germline): SEHNR, FQNEAQ (reference sequence). The DNA of the CDR3 is TGTGCCAGCAGCTTGCCGGGACTTCTGCCTGTAGAGCAGTACTTC. It encodes CASSLPGLLPVEQYF.

This clonotype came up a few times. CDR3 sequence: CASSFFGSNQPQHF. CDR3 nucleotide sequence: TGTGCCAGCAGTTTTTTTGGTAGCAATCAGCCCCAGCATTTT. The rearrangement uses TRBV28 and TRBJ1-5, with no clear D. Germline CDR1 and CDR2: MDHEN and SYDVKM. The CDR3 spans 14 residues. The V end lost 3 bases, the J end lost 0 bases, and 6 bases lay between the germline ends.

V is TRBV2 and J is TRBJ2-2; 10 bases align to TRBD1. The germline V gene has CDR1 SNHLY and CDR2 FYNNEI. The CDR3 runs 15 residues. J gave up 3 bases and V 11 bases, and 9 bases lay outside the gene matches. For the CDR3, the DNA is TGTGCCGGCACCGGGACAGGGGCGGACACCGGGGAGCTGTTTTTT. Translating gives CAGTGTGADTGELFF.

The table lists this clonotype with a few counts. The chain links TRBV19 to TRBJ1-5, with D uncertain. V dropped 2 bases and J dropped 6 bases, with 8 bases sitting between them. Per germline, CDR1 LNHDA and CDR2 SQIVND (reference sequence). The CDR3 runs to 13 residues. For the CDR3, the DNA is TGTGCCAGTAGTATAAATCTTCCTCAGCCCCAGCATTTT. Protein product: CASSINLPQPQHF.

The chain uses TRBV20-1 and TRBJ1-2; the D gene is possibly TRBD1 (5 bases). V lost 1 base to trimming and J lost 6 bases, with 15 bases between them. Looked up from germline, CDR1 is DFQATT and CDR2 is SNEGSKA (reference sequence). The CDR3 is 14 amino acids. The CDR3 reads CSARAPGREDGYTF. As DNA, the CDR3 is TGCAGTGCTAGAGCGCCAGGGAGGGAGGATGGCTACACCTTC.

The sample holds a few counts of this clonotype. CDR3 sequence: CASSSQIFRDSYEQFF. The DNA for the CDR3 is TGTGCCAGCAGCTCCCAAATATTCCGGGACAGCTATGAGCAGTTCTTC. V is TRBV7-9 and J is TRBJ2-1; the match to TRBD1 covers 7 bases. Germline V gene lookup returns CDR1 SEHNR and CDR2 FQNEAQ (reference sequence). This CDR3 has 16 amino acids. The V and J ends lost 4 bases and 8 bases, in that order; junction bases with no gene match: 14.

The CDR3 nucleotides read TGTGCTAGTGGTATCAGCAGGGTCCACGAGCAGTACTTC. It yields the protein CASGISRVHEQYF. The chain carries TRBV12-5 and TRBJ2-7; TRBD1 is a possible D gene (5 bases). Trimming removed 5 bases at V and 5 bases at J, with 13 bases between. CDR3 length: 13 amino acids. The germline V gene encodes CDR1 LGHNT and CDR2 FRNRAP. The full variable domain, with the rest looked up from reference TRBV12-5 and TRBJ2-7, is DARVTQTPRHKVTEMGQEVTMRCQPILGHNTVFWYRQTMMQGLELLAYFRNRAPLDDSGMPKDRFSAEMPDATLATLKIQPSEPRDSAVYFCASGISRVHEQYFGPGTRLTVT.

This clonotype was recorded once. V usage is TRBV25-1 and J usage is TRBJ2-7; 8 bases agree with TRBD2. With V trimmed by 7 bases and J by 4 bases, 6 bases remained unmatched. The CDR3 has 13 residues. Germline loops: CDR1 MGHDK, CDR2 SYGVNS. The CDR3 spells CASTNGGAYEQYF. The CDR3 DNA follows: TGTGCCAGCACCAACGGGGGGGCTTACGAGCAGTACTTC.